Sequencing of this T cell receptor beta chain was carried out in a study of T cell changes during pregnancy in multiple sclerosis. Germline V lookup: CDR1 LGHNA, CDR2 YSLEER. This CDR3 has 16 amino acids. Trimming cost V 1 base and J 4 bases; bases outside gene matches: 9. Generated by immunoSEQ multiplex PCR, the TCRdb table keeps only in-frame clones and is missing some. The sample includes tens of thousands of clones, approximately 90% of them seen just once. This material consisted of peripheral blood, taken in the second trimester of pregnancy. This sequence was found in a female donor in good health, enrolled as a control in a pregnancy study. The J gene is TRBJ1-2, the V gene TRBV4-3, with TRBD1 identical over 7 bases. The CDR3 coding sequence is TGCGCCAGCAGCCAAGCTTCGGGACAGCCGATCTATGGCTACACCTTC. Its protein is CASSQASGQPIYGYTF.